This entry lists 22 T cell receptor beta chains sequenced from one sample in a study of T cells in Graves' hyperthyroidism and ophthalmopathy. The CDR3 regions of TCR beta were amplified from RNA transcripts. First-round RT-PCR targeting the TCR CDR3 was performed with the HTBI primer set. TCRdb re-called the multiplex PCR reads through MiXCR, storing one row per CDR3 protein. Of a few hundred thousand distinct CDR3 sequences in the sample, under 60% were seen once. Sequences were obtained from peripheral blood or thyroid tissue (not recorded which). The origin of the receptors is a woman aged 18 to 35 with Graves' hyperthyroidism.

The chain joins TRBV12-3 or TRBV12-4 to TRBJ1-5, with a tentative D call TRBD1 (6 bases). Trimming left V 7 bases short and J 1 base short, with 17 bases between. The CDR3 extends over 16 amino acids. The CDR3 DNA reads TGTGCCAGCATAGGACGGGGCAGGGGAAGCAATCAGCCCCAGCATTTT. It translates to CASIGRGRGSNQPQHF.

This clonotype was detected ten times or more. The chain joins TRBV2 to TRBJ1-2; TRBD1 might be the D (5 bases). In germline, CDR1 is SNHLY, CDR2 FYNNEI. The CDR3 is made up of 13 amino acids. Deletions cut 1 base from V and 4 bases from J, with 7 bases between. CDR3 sequence: CASSEGGVYGYTF. The CDR3 DNA sequence: TGTGCCAGCAGTGAAGGAGGGGTCTATGGCTACACCTTC.

The CDR3 nucleotides read TGTGCCAGCAGCTTAAGTCTCGGGACTAGCGGGAGTGGATCCTACGAGCAGTACTTC. It encodes CASSLSLGTSGSGSYEQYF. The V call is TRBV7-3, the J call TRBJ2-7, with TRBD2 matching over 14 bases. V was pared by 1 base and J by 1 base, with 9 bases of the junction left unmatched. This CDR3 spans 19 amino acids. Germline lookup yields CDR1 SGHTA and CDR2 FQGTGA.

This clonotype was counted a few times. The genes are TRBV12-3 or TRBV12-4 and TRBJ2-7; D perhaps matches TRBD2 (5 bases). The V and J ends lost 3 bases and 9 bases respectively, with 9 bases between them. The CDR3 runs 11 residues. CDR3 DNA sequence: TGTGCCAGCAGTTTCGGGATCCGGCAGTACTTC. Translation: CASSFGIRQYF.

This sequence joins TRBV7-9 and TRBJ2-3; 10 nucleotides align to TRBD2. Germline CDR1 and CDR2: SEHNR and FQNEAQ (reference sequence). This CDR3 comprises 13 residues. V shed 10 bases, J shed 7 bases, and the junction held 8 bases outside the gene matches. CDR3 sequence (DNA): TGTGCCACCGGGACTAGCGAACTTCATACGCAGTATTTT. It is translated as CATGTSELHTQYF.

This clonotype was recorded many times. The rearrangement joins TRBV7-2 to TRBJ1-1, with D unresolved. Germline-derived CDR1 and CDR2 are SGHTA and FQGNSA. The CDR3 loop spans 13 amino acids. V gave up 5 bases and J gave up 0 bases, with 7 bases separating them. CDR3 loop: CASSPYLNTEAFF. CDR3 nucleotide sequence: TGTGCCAGCAGCCCCTACTTGAACACTGAAGCTTTCTTT.

The J gene is TRBJ2-5, the V gene TRBV7-2; the D call may be TRBD1 or TRBD2 (5 bases each). Germline loops: CDR1 SGHTA, CDR2 FQGNSA. The CDR3 runs 14 residues. Trimming stripped 5 bases from V and 2 bases from J, with 12 bases between. The CDR3 region is CASSRPGRQETQYF. CDR3 nucleotide sequence: TGTGCCAGCAGCCGCCCGGGACGACAAGAGACCCAGTACTTC.

CDR3 region: CAISEFGEIREFSNQPQHF. DNA of the CDR3: TGTGCCATCAGTGAGTTCGGGGAGATCAGGGAGTTTAGCAATCAGCCCCAGCATTTT. J is TRBJ1-5 and V is TRBV10-3; TRBD1 is a possible D gene (5 bases). V was clipped by 1 base and J by 0 bases, with 19 bases between them. This CDR3 is built from 19 residues. Germline values: CDR1 ENHRY, CDR2 SYGVKD.

This clonotype was detected once. A much larger clone sits a single nucleotide away, making a read error possible. This chain uses TRBV7-3 with TRBJ1-2; 9 bases map to TRBD1. The junction had 8 bases not matched to a gene; V was cut back by 5 bases and J by 10 bases. Germline V lookup: CDR1 SGHTA, CDR2 FQGTGA. The CDR3 runs to 13 residues. The CDR3 loop reads CASSQRQGGDYTF. CDR3 nucleotides: TGTGCCAGCAGCCAAAGACAGGGGGGCGACTACACCTTC.

The rearrangement links TRBV2 to TRBJ1-2; the D gene is possibly TRBD1 (6 bases). Germline CDR1 and CDR2: SNHLY and FYNNEI. Trimming took off 2 bases at V and 7 bases at J, with 14 bases between the two ends. The CDR3 spans 14 residues. CDR3 DNA sequence: TGTGCCAGCAGTGAACAAGGAAACAGGGCTGGCTACACCTTC. This gives the protein CASSEQGNRAGYTF.

A note on this clonotype: It may be a read error: a sequence one base away is much more abundant. The chain has TRBV7-7 and TRBJ2-5, with 8 nucleotides matching TRBD2. The V gene's germline CDR1 is SSHAT and CDR2 FNYEAQ (reference sequence). This CDR3 has 14 residues. The CDR3 sequence is CASSYLAGHETQYF. The CDR3, as DNA: TGTGCTAGCAGCTACCTAGCGGGCCATGAGACCCAGTACTTC.

Comment on this clonotype: An end of the junction does not agree with germline; a read error may underlie this. This chain links TRBV19 with TRBJ2-7; 9 nucleotides agree with TRBD1. The germline CDR1 and CDR2 sequences are LNHDA and SQIVND (reference sequence). This CDR3 region has 17 residues. The DNA of the CDR3 is TGTGCCAGTAGTATAGGAAGAGGACAGGGGTACACCGGGGAGCTGTACTTC. This sequence encodes CASSIGRGQGYTGELYF.

In this sample, this clonotype turned up a few times. V is TRBV19 and J is TRBJ2-7; TRBD2 aligns across 13 bases. V shed 1 base and J 6 bases; nucleotides not matched to a gene: 0. Germline CDR1 is LNHDA and CDR2 is SQIVND (reference sequence). This CDR3 region has 14 residues. CDR3 sequence (DNA): TGTGCCAGTAGTATAGGACTAGCGGGAGGCGAGCAGTACTTC. The encoded protein is CASSIGLAGGEQYF. The complete variable domain, with remaining parts taken from reference TRBV19 and TRBJ2-7, reads DGGITQSPKYLFRKEGQNVTLSCEQNLNHDAMYWYRQDPGQGLRLIYYSQIVNDFQKGDIAEGYSVSREKKESFPLTVTSAQKNPTAFYLCASSIGLAGGEQYFGPGTRLTVT.

The V gene is TRBV11-2, the J gene TRBJ2-7, with 11 bases fitting TRBD2. From germline, CDR1 is SGHAT and CDR2 FQNNGV. V dropped 4 bases and J dropped 5; count of bases not matched to a gene: 7. This CDR3 contains 15 residues. The CDR3 coding sequence is TGTGCCAGCAGCTCCGTAGCGGGAGGGCCCGACGAGCAGTACTTC. This sequence encodes CASSSVAGGPDEQYF.

The V call is TRBV29-1, the J call TRBJ1-1; 7 bases are shared with TRBD1. Germline V lookup: CDR1 SQVTM, CDR2 ANQGSEA. V dropped 0 bases and J dropped 10; count of bases not matched to a gene: 8. CDR3 size: 13 residues. CDR3 protein: CSVEDLGQRVAFF. CDR3 nucleotides: TGCAGCGTTGAAGATCTGGGACAGCGCGTAGCTTTCTTT.

The gene calls are TRBV7-2 and TRBJ1-1; 11 nucleotides agree with TRBD1. The germline gives CDR1 SGHTA, CDR2 FQGNSA. The CDR3 extends over 18 amino acids. V was pared by 4 bases and J by 4 bases, with 14 bases of the junction left unmatched. Written as DNA, the CDR3 is TGTGCCAGCAGCTCCCAACTAGGGACAGGGGGGATGGGCACTGAAGCTTTCTTT. Encoded protein: CASSSQLGTGGMGTEAFF.

This clonotype was detected only a few times. With a much larger clone just one base away, this may be a read error. J is TRBJ1-5 and V is TRBV19; the D is unclear. Trimming took off 7 bases at V and 0 bases at J, with 4 bases between the two ends. The CDR3 length is 12 residues. CDR1 is LNHDA and CDR2 is SQIVND in the germline V gene (reference sequence). The CDR3 DNA reads TGTGCCAGTACGAGTAGCAATCAGCCCCAGCATTTT. Encoded protein: CASTSSNQPQHF. The full variable domain, its missing parts supplied by reference TRBV19 and TRBJ1-5, is DGGITQSPKYLFRKEGQNVTLSCEQNLNHDAMYWYRQDPGQGLRLIYYSQIVNDFQKGDIAEGYSVSREKKESFPLTVTSAQKNPTAFYLCASTSSNQPQHFGDGTRLSIL.

The chain is built from TRBV24-1 and TRBJ2-5; 12 bases fit TRBD2. Trimming cost V 3 bases and J 1 base; bases outside gene matches: 5. CDR3 size: 17 residues. In germline, CDR1 is KGHDR, CDR2 SFDVKD. This chain's CDR3 is CATSDHLAGGPQETQYF. The DNA for the CDR3 is TGTGCCACCAGTGATCATCTAGCGGGAGGGCCCCAAGAGACCCAGTACTTC.

The chain is built from TRBV24-1 and TRBJ2-3; no firm D call. This CDR3 spans 13 amino acids. V lost 11 bases to trimming and J lost 5 bases, with 16 bases between them. Germline lookup yields CDR1 KGHDR and CDR2 SFDVKD. The CDR3 reads CASSQSSGDTQYF. In DNA, the CDR3 is TGTGCCAGCAGCCAATCTTCGGGAGATACGCAGTATTTT.

The table lists this clonotype with many counts. CDR3 residues: CASSVTGGESPLHF. For the CDR3, the DNA is TGTGCCAGTAGTGTGACAGGGGGTGAATCACCCCTCCACTTT. This rearrangement joins TRBV19 to TRBJ1-6; 9 bases map to TRBD1. The CDR3 has 14 amino acids. Germline trimming cut 5 bases from V and 10 bases from J; bases unmatched to any gene: 6. The germline V gene encodes CDR1 LNHDA and CDR2 SQIVND (reference sequence). Variable domain in full (rest from reference TRBV19 and TRBJ1-6): DGGITQSPKYLFRKEGQNVTLSCEQNLNHDAMYWYRQDPGQGLRLIYYSQIVNDFQKGDIAEGYSVSREKKESFPLTVTSAQKNPTAFYLCASSVTGGESPLHFGNGTRLTVT.

As regards this clonotype: This may arise from a read error, as a much more abundant clone is one base away. The chain employs TRBV15 and TRBJ1-2; no clear D gene. The CDR3 has 15 residues. V lost 1 base to trimming and J lost 2 bases, with 11 bases between them. Per germline, CDR1 LNHNV and CDR2 YYDKDF (reference sequence). CDR3 protein: CATSRGGGLNYGYTF. The CDR3 DNA reads TGTGCCACCAGCAGAGGAGGCGGACTAAACTATGGCTACACCTTC. The complete variable domain, with remaining parts taken from reference TRBV15 and TRBJ1-2, reads DAMVIQNPRYQVTQFGKPVTLSCSQTLNHNVMYWYQQKSSQAPKLLFHYYDKDFNNEADTPDNFQSRRPNTSFCFLDIRSPGLGDTAMYLCATSRGGGLNYGYTFGSGTRLTVV.

A few counts support this clonotype. The rearrangement uses TRBV24-1 and TRBJ2-2; the D is unclear. The CDR3 spans 14 residues. Germline CDR1 KGHDR, CDR2 SFDVKD. Between the trimmed V and J ends, which lost 5 bases and 1 base, there was a span of 7 bases. The CDR3 here is CATSALVNTGELFF. The CDR3 DNA follows: TGTGCCACCAGTGCTTTAGTGAACACCGGGGAGCTGTTTTTT.